These 10 T cell receptor beta chains share one sample of origin, sequenced in a study of shared clonotypes between healthy human individuals. Repertoires were generated with immunoSEQ multiplex PCR, while TCRdb's copy carries only in-frame clones and drops some. The sample shows 1.5 million to 2.5 million clones, about 95% of them seen only once. Naive CD8 isolation took CD45RO-negative cells positively selected for CCR7 and excluded terminally differentiated effector memory CD45RA+ cells. Sequenced material: naive CD8+ T cells sorted from blood. These receptor sequences come from a man aged 18-30 years in good health.

This chain joins TRBV4-1 and TRBJ1-4; 8 nucleotides agree with TRBD1. There are 16 residues in the CDR3. With V trimmed by 0 bases and J by 8 bases, 8 bases remained unmatched. Per the germline V gene, CDR1 is MGHRA and CDR2 is YSYEKL. The CDR3: CASSQEVQGAGEKLFF. In DNA form, the CDR3 reads TGCGCCAGCAGCCAAGAGGTTCAGGGGGCAGGGGAAAAACTGTTTTTT.

The chain has TRBV29-1 and TRBJ2-1; 10 nucleotides line up with TRBD2. Germline V gene sequence: CDR1 SQVTM, CDR2 ANQGSEA. This CDR3 has 15 amino acids. The junction had 10 bases not matched to a gene; V was cut back by 3 bases and J by 8 bases. The CDR3 nucleotides are TGCAGCGTTGACCCTAGCGGGAGATCCACGGATGAGCAGTTCTTC. Translation: CSVDPSGRSTDEQFF.

The chain has TRBV27 and TRBJ1-2, with a possible D match to TRBD1 (6 bases). Germline values: CDR1 MNHEY, CDR2 SMNVEV (reference sequence). The ends were cut back, 5 bases at V and 0 bases at J, with 7 bases in the middle. The CDR3 extends over 13 amino acids. The CDR3 nucleotides read TGTGCCAGCAGTAGGACAGCTAACTATGGCTACACCTTC. This gives the protein CASSRTANYGYTF.

V usage is TRBV11-2 and J usage is TRBJ2-7; D is unresolved. V was cut by 0 bases and J by 7 bases, with 7 bases left in between. The CDR3 contains 12 residues. In germline, CDR1 is SGHAT, CDR2 FQNNGV. The CDR3 sequence is CASSLDNGEQYF. Written as DNA, the CDR3 is TGTGCCAGCAGCTTAGATAATGGGGAGCAGTACTTC.

The J gene is TRBJ2-3, the V gene TRBV6-1, with TRBD1 as a possible D gene (5 bases). Looked up from germline, CDR1 is MNHNS and CDR2 is SASEGT. V gave up 7 bases and J gave up 4 bases, with 15 bases separating them. The CDR3 is 14 amino acids. The CDR3 is CASKGRQGSDTQYF. The CDR3 region has the DNA TGTGCCAGCAAAGGCAGGCAGGGTTCAGATACGCAGTATTTT.

The rearrangement joins TRBV28 to TRBJ2-7; possible D gene TRBD2, 7 bases. Germline V CDR1 and CDR2: MDHEN, SYDVKM. V dropped 8 bases and J dropped 7 bases, with 24 bases sitting between them. This CDR3 comprises 15 residues. The CDR3 here is CASLNRGGATLEQYF. In DNA, the CDR3 is TGTGCCAGCCTTAATAGGGGGGGGGCCACCCTGGAGCAGTACTTC.

The table lists this clone with a count of one. This rearrangement joins TRBV19 to TRBJ1-5; D possibly corresponds to TRBD1 (5 bases). Per the germline V gene, CDR1 is LNHDA and CDR2 is SQIVND (reference sequence). Trimming removed 5 bases from V and 2 bases from J, with 16 bases in between. This CDR3 spans 16 amino acids. CDR3 DNA: TGTGCCAGTAGTGGGGGAGCGCTAATCCGCAATCAGCCCCAGCATTTT. Its protein product is CASSGGALIRNQPQHF.

In DNA form, the CDR3 reads TGTGCCAGCAGCGTAGTGGGACTAGCGGGAACTCCAGCCTACAATGAGCAGTTCTTC. Translated, it gives CASSVVGLAGTPAYNEQFF. This chain links TRBV9 with TRBJ2-1; 13 nucleotides align to TRBD2. V was pared by 0 bases and J by 2 bases, with 8 bases of the junction left unmatched. This CDR3 is built from 19 residues. Germline CDR1 SGDLS, CDR2 YYNGEE.

The chain joins TRBV30 to TRBJ1-5; D unclear. CDR3 length equals 15 residues. Germline V lookup: CDR1 GTSNPN, CDR2 SVGIG (reference sequence). The ends were cut back, 0 bases at V and 6 bases at J, with 15 bases in the middle. The CDR3 here is CAWSVHGSGGQPQHF. The CDR3 DNA sequence: TGTGCCTGGAGTGTACACGGGAGCGGTGGTCAGCCCCAGCATTTT.

The chain carries TRBV7-6 and TRBJ2-2; D gene unclear. Germline V gene sequence: CDR1 SGHVS, CDR2 FNYEAQ. The CDR3 covers 15 residues. Between the trimmed V and J ends, which lost 2 bases and 6 bases, there was a span of 13 bases. The CDR3 protein is CASSLFSDQAGELFF. The DNA for the CDR3 is TGTGCCAGCAGCTTATTCAGTGATCAGGCCGGGGAGCTGTTTTTT.